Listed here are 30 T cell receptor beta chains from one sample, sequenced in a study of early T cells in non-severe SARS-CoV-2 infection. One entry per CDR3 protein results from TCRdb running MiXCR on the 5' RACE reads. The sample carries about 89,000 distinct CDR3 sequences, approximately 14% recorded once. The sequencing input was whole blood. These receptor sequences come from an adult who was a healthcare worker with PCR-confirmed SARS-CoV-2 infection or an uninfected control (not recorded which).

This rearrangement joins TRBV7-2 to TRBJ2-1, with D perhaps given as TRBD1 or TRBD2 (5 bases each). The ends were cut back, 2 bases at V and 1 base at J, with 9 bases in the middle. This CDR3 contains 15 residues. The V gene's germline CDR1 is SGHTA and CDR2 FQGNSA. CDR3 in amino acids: CASSLYGASYNEQFF. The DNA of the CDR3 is TGTGCCAGCAGCTTATACGGGGCTTCCTACAATGAGCAGTTCTTC.

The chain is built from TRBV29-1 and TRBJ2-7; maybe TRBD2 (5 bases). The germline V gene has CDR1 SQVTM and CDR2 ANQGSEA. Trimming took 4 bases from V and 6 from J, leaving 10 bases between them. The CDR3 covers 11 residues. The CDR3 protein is CSVVEVGEQYV. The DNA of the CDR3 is TGCAGCGTTGTGGAGGTCGGCGAGCAGTACGTC.

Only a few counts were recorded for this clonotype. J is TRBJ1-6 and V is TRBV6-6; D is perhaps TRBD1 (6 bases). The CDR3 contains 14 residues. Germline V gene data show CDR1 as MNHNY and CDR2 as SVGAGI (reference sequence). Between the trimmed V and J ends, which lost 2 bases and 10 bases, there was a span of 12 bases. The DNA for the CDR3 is TGTGCCAGCAGTTACGTGGCAGGGGAATCACCCCTCCACTTT. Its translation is CASSYVAGESPLHF.

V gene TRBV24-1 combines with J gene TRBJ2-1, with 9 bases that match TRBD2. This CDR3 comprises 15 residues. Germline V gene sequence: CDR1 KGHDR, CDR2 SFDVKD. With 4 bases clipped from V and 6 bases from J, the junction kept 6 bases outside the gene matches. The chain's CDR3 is CATSEIAGAFNEQFF. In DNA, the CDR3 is TGTGCCACCAGTGAAATAGCGGGGGCCTTCAATGAGCAGTTCTTC.

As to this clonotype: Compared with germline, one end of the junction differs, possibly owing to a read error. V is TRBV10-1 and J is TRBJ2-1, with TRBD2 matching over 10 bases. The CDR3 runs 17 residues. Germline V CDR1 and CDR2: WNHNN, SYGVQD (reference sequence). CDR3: CASSEFRLAGSCNEQFF. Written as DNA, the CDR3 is TGCGCCAGCAGTGAGTTCCGACTAGCGGGCTCCTGCAATGAGCAGTTCTTC.

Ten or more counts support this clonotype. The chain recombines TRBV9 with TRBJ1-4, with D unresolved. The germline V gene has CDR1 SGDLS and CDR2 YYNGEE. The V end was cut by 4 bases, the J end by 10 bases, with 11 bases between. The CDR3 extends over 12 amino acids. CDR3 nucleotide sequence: TGTGCCAGCAGCTTAGACTCGGGAAAACTGTTTTTT. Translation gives CASSLDSGKLFF.

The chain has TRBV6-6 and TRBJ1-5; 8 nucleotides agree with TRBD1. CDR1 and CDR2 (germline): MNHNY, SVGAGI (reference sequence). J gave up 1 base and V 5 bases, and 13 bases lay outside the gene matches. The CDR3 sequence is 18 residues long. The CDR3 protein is CASSRVAGGLMSNQPQHF. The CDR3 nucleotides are TGTGCCAGCAGTCGGGTGGCAGGGGGCTTAATGAGCAATCAGCCCCAGCATTTT.

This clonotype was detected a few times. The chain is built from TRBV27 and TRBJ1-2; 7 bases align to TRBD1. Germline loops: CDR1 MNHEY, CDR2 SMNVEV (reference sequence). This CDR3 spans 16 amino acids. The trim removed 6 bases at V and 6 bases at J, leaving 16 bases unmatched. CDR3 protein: CASRRRQGGLWNGYTF. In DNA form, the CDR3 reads TGTGCCAGCAGGAGAAGACAGGGCGGTTTGTGGAATGGCTACACCTTC.

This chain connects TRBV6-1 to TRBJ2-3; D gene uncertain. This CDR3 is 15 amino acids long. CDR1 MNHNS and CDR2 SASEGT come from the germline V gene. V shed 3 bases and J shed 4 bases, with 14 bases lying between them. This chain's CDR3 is CASSERGTPADTQYF. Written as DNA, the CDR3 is TGTGCCAGCAGTGAGAGAGGAACACCGGCAGATACGCAGTATTTT.

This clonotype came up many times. Here the CDR3 DNA reads TGTGCCAGCAGCCCCGGACAGGACAGCTCACCCCTCCACTTT. Protein sequence: CASSPGQDSSPLHF. This rearrangement joins TRBV7-9 to TRBJ1-6; 7 bases map to TRBD1. Per the germline V gene, CDR1 is SEHNR and CDR2 is FQNEAQ (reference sequence). The CDR3 sequence is 14 residues long. V trimming: 5 bases; J trimming: 10 bases; junction bases outside the gene matches: 8.

CDR3 nucleotides: TGTGCCAGCAGCAAGGGGCAGACTAACTATGGCTACACCTTC. Encoded protein: CASSKGQTNYGYTF. The chain recombines TRBV6-5 with TRBJ1-2, with a possible D match to TRBD1 (5 bases). Trimming left V 6 bases short and J 0 bases short, with 11 bases between. The germline CDR1 and CDR2 sequences are MNHEY and SVGAGI. This CDR3 has 14 amino acids.

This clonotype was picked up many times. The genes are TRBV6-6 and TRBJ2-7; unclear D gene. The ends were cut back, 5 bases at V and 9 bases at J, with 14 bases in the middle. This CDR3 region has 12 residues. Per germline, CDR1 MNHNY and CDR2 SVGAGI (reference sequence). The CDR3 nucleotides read TGTGCCAGCAGTCCCACTCAATTCAGGCAGTACGTC. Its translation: CASSPTQFRQYV.

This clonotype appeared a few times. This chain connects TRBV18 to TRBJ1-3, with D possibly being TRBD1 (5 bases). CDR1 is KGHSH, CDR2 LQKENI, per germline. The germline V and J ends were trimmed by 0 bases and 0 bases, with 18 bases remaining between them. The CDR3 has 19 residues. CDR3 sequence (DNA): TGTGCCAGCTCACCACCTCTGGGGCAGGGACTTAACTCTGGAAACACCATATATTTT. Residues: CASSPPLGQGLNSGNTIYF. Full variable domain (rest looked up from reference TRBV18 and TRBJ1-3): NAGVMQNPRHLVRRRGQEARLRCSPMKGHSHVYWYRQLPEEGLKFMVYLQKENIIDESGMPKERFSAEFPKEGPSILRIQQVVRGDSAAYFCASSPPLGQGLNSGNTIYFGEGSWLTVV.

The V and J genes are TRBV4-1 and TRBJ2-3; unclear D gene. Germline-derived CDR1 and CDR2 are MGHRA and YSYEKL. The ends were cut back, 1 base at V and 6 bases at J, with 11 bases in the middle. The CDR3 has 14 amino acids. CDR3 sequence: CASSQAPNRDTQYF. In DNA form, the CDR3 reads TGCGCCAGCAGCCAAGCCCCCAACCGGGATACGCAGTATTTT.

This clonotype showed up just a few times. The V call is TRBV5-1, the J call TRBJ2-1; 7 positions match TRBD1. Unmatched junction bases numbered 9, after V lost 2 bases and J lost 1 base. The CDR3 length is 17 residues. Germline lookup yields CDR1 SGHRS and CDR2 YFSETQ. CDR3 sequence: CASSFSTGRYSYNEQFF. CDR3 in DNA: TGCGCCAGCAGCTTCTCGACAGGGCGATATTCCTACAATGAGCAGTTCTTC.

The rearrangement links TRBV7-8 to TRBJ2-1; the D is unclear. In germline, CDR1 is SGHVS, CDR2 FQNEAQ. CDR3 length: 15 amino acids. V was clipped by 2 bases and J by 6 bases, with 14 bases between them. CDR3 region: CASSLLNSFPNEQFF. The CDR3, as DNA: TGTGCCAGCAGCTTACTCAACAGTTTTCCCAATGAGCAGTTCTTC.

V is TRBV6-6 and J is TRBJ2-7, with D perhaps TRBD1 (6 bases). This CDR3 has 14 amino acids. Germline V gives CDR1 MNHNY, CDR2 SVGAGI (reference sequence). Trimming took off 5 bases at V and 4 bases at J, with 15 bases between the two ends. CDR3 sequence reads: CASSPRTDRYEQYV. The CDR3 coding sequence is TGTGCCAGCAGTCCCCGGACAGACCGTTACGAGCAGTACGTC.

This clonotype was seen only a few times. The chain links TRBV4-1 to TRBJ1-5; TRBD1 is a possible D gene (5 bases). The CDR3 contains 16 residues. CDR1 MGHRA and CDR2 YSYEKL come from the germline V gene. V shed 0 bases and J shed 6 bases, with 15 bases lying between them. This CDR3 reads CASSQDIAGISQPQHF. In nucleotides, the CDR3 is TGCGCCAGCAGCCAAGATATCGCAGGGATCAGTCAGCCCCAGCATTTT.

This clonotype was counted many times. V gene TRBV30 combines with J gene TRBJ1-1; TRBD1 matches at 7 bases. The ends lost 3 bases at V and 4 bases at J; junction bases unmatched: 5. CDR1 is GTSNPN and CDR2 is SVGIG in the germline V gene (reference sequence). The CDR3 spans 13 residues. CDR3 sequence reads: CAWRQGVGTEAFF. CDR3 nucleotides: TGTGCCTGGAGGCAGGGGGTCGGCACTGAAGCTTTCTTT. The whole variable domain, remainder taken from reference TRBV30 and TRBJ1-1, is SQTIHQWPATLVQPVGSPLSLECTVEGTSNPNLYWYRQAAGRGLQLLFYSVGIGQISSEVPQNLSASRPQDRQFILSSKKLLLSDSGFYLCAWRQGVGTEAFFGQGTRLTVV.

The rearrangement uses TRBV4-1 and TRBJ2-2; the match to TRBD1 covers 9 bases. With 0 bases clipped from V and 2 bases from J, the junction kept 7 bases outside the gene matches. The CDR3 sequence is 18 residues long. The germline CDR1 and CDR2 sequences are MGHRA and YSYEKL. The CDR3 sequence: CASSQDRRDRVNTGELFF. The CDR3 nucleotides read TGCGCCAGCAGCCAAGATCGGCGGGACAGGGTAAACACCGGGGAGCTGTTTTTT.

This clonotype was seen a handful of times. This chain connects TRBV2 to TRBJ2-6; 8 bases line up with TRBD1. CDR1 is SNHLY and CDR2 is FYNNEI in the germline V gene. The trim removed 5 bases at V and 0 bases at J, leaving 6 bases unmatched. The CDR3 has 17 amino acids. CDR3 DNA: TGTGCCAGCAGTTGGACAGGGTTCGACTCTGGGGCCAACGTCCTGACTTTC. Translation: CASSWTGFDSGANVLTF.

CDR3 DNA sequence: TGTGCCAGCAGGGTAGGGGGTCAAGAGACCCAGTACTTC. The encoded protein is CASRVGGQETQYF. The chain carries TRBV12-3 or TRBV12-4 and TRBJ2-5; possible D gene TRBD1, 6 bases. V was cut by 6 bases and J by 2 bases, with 10 bases left in between. The CDR3 runs 13 residues.

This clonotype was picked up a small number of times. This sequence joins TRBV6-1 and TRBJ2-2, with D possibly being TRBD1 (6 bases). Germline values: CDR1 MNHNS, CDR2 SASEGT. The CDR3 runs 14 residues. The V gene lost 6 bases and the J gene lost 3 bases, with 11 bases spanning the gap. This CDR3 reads CASRDWTDTGELFF. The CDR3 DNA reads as TGTGCCAGCAGGGACTGGACAGACACCGGGGAGCTGTTTTTT.

In DNA, the CDR3 is TGTGCCAGCAGTGGGCGCGCCGTTGGGACCCAGTACTTC. Amino acid sequence: CASSGRAVGTQYF. V and J are TRBV25-1 and TRBJ2-5; D is unresolved. V was pared by 4 bases and J by 7 bases, with 13 bases between. CDR1 is MGHDK and CDR2 is SYGVNS in the germline V gene. The CDR3 extends over 13 amino acids.

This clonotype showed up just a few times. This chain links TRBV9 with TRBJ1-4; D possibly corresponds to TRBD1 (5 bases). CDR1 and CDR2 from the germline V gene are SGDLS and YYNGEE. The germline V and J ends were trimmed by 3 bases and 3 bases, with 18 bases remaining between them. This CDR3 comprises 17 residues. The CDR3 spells CASSDGTPAAANEKLFF. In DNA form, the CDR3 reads TGTGCCAGCAGCGACGGGACCCCCGCCGCAGCTAATGAAAAACTGTTTTTT.

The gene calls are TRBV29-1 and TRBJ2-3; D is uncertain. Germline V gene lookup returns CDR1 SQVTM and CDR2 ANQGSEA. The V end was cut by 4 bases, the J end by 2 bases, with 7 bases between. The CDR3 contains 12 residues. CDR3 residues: CSVVAATDTQYF. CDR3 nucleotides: TGCAGCGTTGTGGCAGCCACAGATACGCAGTATTTT.

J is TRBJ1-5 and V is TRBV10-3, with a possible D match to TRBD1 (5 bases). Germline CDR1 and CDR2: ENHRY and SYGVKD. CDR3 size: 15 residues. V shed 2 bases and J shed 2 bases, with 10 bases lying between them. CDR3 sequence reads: CAISEGREGNQPQHF. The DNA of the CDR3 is TGTGCCATCAGTGAGGGCAGGGAGGGCAATCAGCCCCAGCATTTT.

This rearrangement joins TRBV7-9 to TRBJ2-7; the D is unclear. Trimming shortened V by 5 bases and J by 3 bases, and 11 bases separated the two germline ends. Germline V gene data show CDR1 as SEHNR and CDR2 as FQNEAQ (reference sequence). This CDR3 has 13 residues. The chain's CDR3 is CASSQSPNYEQYV. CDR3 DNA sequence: TGTGCCAGCAGCCAATCGCCAAACTACGAGCAGTACGTC.

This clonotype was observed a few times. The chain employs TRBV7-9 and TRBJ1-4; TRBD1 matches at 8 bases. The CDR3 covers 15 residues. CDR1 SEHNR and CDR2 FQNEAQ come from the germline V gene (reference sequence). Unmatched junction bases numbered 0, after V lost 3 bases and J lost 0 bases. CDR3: CASSLGQATNEKLFF. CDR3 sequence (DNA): TGTGCCAGCAGCTTGGGACAGGCAACTAATGAAAAACTGTTTTTT. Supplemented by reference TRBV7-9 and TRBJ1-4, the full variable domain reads DTGVSQNPRHKITKRGQNVTFRCDPISEHNRLYWYRQTLGQGPEFLTYFQNEAQLEKSRLLSDRFSAERPKGSFSTLEIQRTEQGDSAMYLCASSLGQATNEKLFFGSGTQLSVL.

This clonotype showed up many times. CDR3 sequence: CASSPGGQNTGELFF. For the CDR3, the DNA is TGCGCCAGCAGCCCCGGCGGGCAGAACACCGGGGAGCTGTTTTTT. The chain combines TRBV5-1 with TRBJ2-2; the D gene is possibly TRBD2 (5 bases). There are 15 residues in the CDR3. The germline V gene encodes CDR1 SGHRS and CDR2 YFSETQ. The V end was cut by 4 bases, the J end by 1 base, with 11 bases between.